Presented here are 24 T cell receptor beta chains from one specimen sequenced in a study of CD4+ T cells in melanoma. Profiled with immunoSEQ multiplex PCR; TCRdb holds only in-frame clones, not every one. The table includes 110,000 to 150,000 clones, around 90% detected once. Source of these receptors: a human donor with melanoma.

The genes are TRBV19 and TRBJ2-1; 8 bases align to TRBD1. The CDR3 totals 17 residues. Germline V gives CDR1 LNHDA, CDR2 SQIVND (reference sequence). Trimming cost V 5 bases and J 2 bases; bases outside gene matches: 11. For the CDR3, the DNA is TGTGCCAGTAGTGCCCGACCATCAGGGGGCACCTACAATGAGCAGTTCTTC. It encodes CASSARPSGGTYNEQFF.

Here the CDR3 reads CASSGTPGTSGYNEQFF. The CDR3 DNA follows: TGTGCCAGCAGCGGAACCCCCGGGACTAGCGGGTACAATGAGCAGTTCTTC. The V and J genes are TRBV11-2 and TRBJ2-1; the match to TRBD2 covers 12 bases. Looked up from germline, CDR1 is SGHAT and CDR2 is FQNNGV. The CDR3 is 17 amino acids. The V gene end was trimmed by 5 bases and the J gene end by 4 bases; junction bases not matched to a gene: 9.

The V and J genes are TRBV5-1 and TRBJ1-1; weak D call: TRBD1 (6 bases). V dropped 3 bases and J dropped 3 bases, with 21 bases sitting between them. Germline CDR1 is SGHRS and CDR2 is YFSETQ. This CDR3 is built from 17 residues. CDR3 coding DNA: TGCGCCAGCAGCTGGGGGGCCGTGGGGCTGGGGGACACTGAAGCTTTCTTT. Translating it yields CASSWGAVGLGDTEAFF.

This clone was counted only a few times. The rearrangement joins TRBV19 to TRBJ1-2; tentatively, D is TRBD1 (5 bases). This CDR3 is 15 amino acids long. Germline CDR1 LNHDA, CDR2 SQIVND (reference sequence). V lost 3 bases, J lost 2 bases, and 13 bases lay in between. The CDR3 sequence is CASSIGTGSNYGYTF. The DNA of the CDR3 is TGTGCCAGTAGTATTGGCACAGGCTCGAACTATGGCTACACCTTC.

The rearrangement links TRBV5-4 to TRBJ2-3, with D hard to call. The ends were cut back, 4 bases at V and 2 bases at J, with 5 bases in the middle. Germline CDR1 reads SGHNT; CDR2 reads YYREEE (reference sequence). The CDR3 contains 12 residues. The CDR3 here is CASSLNTDTQYF. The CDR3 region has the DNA TGTGCCAGCAGCCTAAACACAGATACGCAGTATTTT.

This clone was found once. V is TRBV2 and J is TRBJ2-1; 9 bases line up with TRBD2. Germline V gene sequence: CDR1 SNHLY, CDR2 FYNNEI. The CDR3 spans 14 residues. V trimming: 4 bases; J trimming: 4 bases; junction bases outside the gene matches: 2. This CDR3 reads CASSVLAGYNEQFF. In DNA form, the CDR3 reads TGTGCCAGCAGTGTTCTAGCGGGGTACAATGAGCAGTTCTTC.

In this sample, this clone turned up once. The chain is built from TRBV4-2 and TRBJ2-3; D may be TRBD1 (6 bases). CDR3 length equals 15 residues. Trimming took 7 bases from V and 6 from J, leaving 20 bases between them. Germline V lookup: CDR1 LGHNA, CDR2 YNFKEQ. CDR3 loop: CASKKQGVGWDTQYF. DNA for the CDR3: TGTGCCAGCAAAAAACAGGGTGTGGGTTGGGATACGCAGTATTTT.

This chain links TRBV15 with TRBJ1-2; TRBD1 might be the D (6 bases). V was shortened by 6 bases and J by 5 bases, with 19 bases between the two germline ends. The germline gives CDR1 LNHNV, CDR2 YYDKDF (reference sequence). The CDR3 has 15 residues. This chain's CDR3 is CATRSRTERSYGYTF. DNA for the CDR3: TGTGCCACCAGATCCCGGACAGAGCGGTCTTATGGCTACACCTTC.

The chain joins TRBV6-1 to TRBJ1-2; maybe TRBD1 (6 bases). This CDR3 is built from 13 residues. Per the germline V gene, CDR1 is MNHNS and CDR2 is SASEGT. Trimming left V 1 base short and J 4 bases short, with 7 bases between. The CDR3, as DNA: TGTGCCAGCAGTGAAGGGACAGCCTATGGCTACACCTTC. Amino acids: CASSEGTAYGYTF.

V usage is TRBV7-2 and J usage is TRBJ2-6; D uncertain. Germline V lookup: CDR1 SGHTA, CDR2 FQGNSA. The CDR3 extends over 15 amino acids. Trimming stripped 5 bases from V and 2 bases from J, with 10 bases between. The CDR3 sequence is CASSRRFAGANVLTF. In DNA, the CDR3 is TGTGCCAGCAGCCGCCGATTTGCTGGGGCCAACGTCCTGACTTTC.

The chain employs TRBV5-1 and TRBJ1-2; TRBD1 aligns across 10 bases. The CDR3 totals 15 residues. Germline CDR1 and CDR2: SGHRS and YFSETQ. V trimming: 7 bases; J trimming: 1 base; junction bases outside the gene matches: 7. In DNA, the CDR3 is TGCGCCAGCCGCCCCGGGGACAGGGGTAACTATGGCTACACCTTC. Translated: CASRPGDRGNYGYTF.

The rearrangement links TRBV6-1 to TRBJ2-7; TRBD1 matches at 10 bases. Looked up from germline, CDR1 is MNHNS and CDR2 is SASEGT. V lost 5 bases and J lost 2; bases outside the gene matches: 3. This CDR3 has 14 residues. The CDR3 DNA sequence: TGTGCCAGCAGTAGGGACAGGGGAACCTACGAGCAGTACTTC. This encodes CASSRDRGTYEQYF.

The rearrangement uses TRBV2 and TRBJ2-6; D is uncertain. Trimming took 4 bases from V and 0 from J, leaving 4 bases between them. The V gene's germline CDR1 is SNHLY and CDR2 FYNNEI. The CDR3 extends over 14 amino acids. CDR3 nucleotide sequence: TGTGCCAGCAGTGTAAACTCTGGGGCCAACGTCCTGACTTTC. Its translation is CASSVNSGANVLTF.

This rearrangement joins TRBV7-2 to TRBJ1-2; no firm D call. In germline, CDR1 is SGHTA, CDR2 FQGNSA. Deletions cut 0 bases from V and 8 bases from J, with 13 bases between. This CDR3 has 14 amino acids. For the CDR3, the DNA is TGTGCCAGCAGCTTAGCAATTGAGGGTAACGGCTACACCTTC. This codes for CASSLAIEGNGYTF.

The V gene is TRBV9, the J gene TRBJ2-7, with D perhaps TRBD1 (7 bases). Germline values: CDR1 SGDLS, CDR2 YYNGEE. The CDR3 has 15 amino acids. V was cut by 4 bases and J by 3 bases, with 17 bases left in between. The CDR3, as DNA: TGTGCCAGCAGCCCGGGAGACAGGGTACTCTACGAGCAGTACTTC. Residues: CASSPGDRVLYEQYF.

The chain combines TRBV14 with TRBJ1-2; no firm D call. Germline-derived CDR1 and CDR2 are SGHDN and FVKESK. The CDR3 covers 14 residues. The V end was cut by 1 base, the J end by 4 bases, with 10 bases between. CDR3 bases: TGTGCCAGCAGCCAAGTATCCGGGATCTATGGCTACACCTTC. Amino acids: CASSQVSGIYGYTF.

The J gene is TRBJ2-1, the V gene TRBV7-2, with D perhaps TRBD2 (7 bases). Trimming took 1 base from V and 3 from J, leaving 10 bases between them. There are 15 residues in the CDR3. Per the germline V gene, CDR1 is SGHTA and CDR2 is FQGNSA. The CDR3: CASSLEGGVYNEQFF. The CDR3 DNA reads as TGTGCCAGCAGCTTAGAAGGGGGGGTCTACAATGAGCAGTTCTTC.

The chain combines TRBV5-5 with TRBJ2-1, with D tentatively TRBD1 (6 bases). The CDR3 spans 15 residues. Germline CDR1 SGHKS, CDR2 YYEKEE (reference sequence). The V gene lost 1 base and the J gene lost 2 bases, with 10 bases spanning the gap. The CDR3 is CASSLTGLPYNEQFF. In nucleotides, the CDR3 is TGTGCCAGCAGCTTGACAGGGTTACCCTACAATGAGCAGTTCTTC. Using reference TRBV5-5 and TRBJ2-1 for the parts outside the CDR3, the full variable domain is DAGVTQSPTHLIKTRGQQVTLRCSPISGHKSVSWYQQVLGQGPQFIFQYYEKEERGRGNFPDRFSARQFPNYSSELNVNALLLGDSALYLCASSLTGLPYNEQFFGPGTRLTVL.

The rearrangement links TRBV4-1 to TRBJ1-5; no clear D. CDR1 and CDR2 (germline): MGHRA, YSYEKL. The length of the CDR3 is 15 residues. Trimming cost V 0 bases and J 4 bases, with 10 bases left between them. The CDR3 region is CASSQDKRQNQPQHF. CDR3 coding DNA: TGCGCCAGCAGCCAAGATAAGCGGCAGAATCAGCCCCAGCATTTT.

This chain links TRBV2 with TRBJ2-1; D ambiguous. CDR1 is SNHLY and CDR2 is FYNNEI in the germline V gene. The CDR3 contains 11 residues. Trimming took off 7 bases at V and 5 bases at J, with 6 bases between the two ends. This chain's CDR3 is CASTSDNEQFF. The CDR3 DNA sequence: TGTGCCAGCACCTCTGACAATGAGCAGTTCTTC.

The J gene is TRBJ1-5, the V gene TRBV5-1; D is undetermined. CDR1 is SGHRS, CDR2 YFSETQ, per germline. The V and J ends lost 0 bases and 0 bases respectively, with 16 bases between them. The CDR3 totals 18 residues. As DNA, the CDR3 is TGCGCCAGCAGCTTGGAGCCAGCCACCGATTATAGCAATCAGCCCCAGCATTTT. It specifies CASSLEPATDYSNQPQHF.

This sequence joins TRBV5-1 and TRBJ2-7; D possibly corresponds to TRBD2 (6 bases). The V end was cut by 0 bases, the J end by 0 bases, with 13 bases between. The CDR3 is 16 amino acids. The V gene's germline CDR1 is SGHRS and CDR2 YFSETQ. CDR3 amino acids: CASSLAYTGVSYEQYF. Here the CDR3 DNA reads TGCGCCAGCAGCTTGGCCTATACGGGGGTCTCCTACGAGCAGTACTTC.

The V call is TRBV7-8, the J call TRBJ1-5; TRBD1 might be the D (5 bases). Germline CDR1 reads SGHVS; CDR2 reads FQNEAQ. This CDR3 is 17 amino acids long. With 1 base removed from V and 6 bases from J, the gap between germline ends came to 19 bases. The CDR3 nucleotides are TGTGCCAGCAGCTTAGAGTCGGTGGGGGGGGTCGGTCAGCCCCAGCATTTT. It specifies CASSLESVGGVGQPQHF.

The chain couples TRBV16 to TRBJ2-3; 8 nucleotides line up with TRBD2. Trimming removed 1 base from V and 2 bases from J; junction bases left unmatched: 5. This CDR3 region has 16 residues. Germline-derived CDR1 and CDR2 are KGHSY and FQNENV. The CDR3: CASSQLRGDVTDTQYF. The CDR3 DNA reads TGTGCCAGCAGCCAATTGCGGGGGGATGTCACAGATACGCAGTATTTT. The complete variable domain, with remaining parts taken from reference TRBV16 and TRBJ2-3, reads GEEVAQTPKHLVRGEGQKAKLYCAPIKGHSYVFWYQQVLKNEFKFLISFQNENVFDETGMPKERFSAKCLPNSPCSLEIQATKLEDSAVYFCASSQLRGDVTDTQYFGPGTRLTVL.